The 13 T cell receptor beta chains in this list originate from one sample, sequenced in a study of cytomegalovirus exposure and HLA in healthy donors. PCR employed 60 Vbeta and 13 Jbeta primers. Profiling relied on immunoSEQ multiplex PCR, and the TCRdb table lists in-frame clones only, not all of them. Here the sample spans 100,000 or so clones, 76% being singletons. Sequenced: PBMCs. The receptors shown here come from a woman aged 40 to 50 in good health and CMV-seropositive.

The rearrangement uses TRBV4-1 and TRBJ1-2; a weak D match, TRBD1 (5 bases). Trimming removed 1 base at V and 0 bases at J, with 18 bases between. The CDR3 runs 18 residues. Germline lookup yields CDR1 MGHRA and CDR2 YSYEKL. DNA of the CDR3: TGCGCCAGCAGCCAAGGGGCGCAGGGCCCTCGGGCTAACTATGGCTACACCTTC. The encoded protein is CASSQGAQGPRANYGYTF.

A few counts support this clone. This sequence joins TRBV29-1 and TRBJ1-1; a weak D match, TRBD1 (5 bases). Germline CDR1 is SQVTM and CDR2 is ANQGSEA. This CDR3 has 15 amino acids. V gave up 6 bases and J gave up 0 bases, with 17 bases separating them. CDR3 in DNA: TGCAGCGTGGAAACCAGGGCCTCCATGAACACTGAAGCTTTCTTT. It encodes CSVETRASMNTEAFF.

J is TRBJ2-3 and V is TRBV6-5; 8 bases are a match to TRBD2. The CDR3 consists of 14 residues. Trimming took 7 bases from V and 4 from J; bases not matched to a gene: 7. From germline, CDR1 is MNHEY and CDR2 SVGAGI. The CDR3 protein is CASTAGRGADTQYF. In DNA form, the CDR3 reads TGTGCCAGCACCGCCGGGAGGGGGGCAGATACGCAGTATTTT.

The J gene is TRBJ2-3, the V gene TRBV19; D is ambiguous. The CDR3 totals 12 residues. Trimming shortened V by 3 bases and J by 2 bases, and 3 bases separated the two germline ends. Germline lookup yields CDR1 LNHDA and CDR2 SQIVND (reference sequence). CDR3 protein: CASSIYTDTQYF. Written as DNA, the CDR3 is TGTGCCAGTAGTATTTACACAGATACGCAGTATTTT.

J is TRBJ2-1 and V is TRBV6-5; D unresolved. CDR1 is MNHEY and CDR2 is SVGAGI in the germline V gene. V gave up 4 bases and J gave up 9 bases, with 7 bases separating them. CDR3 length: 11 residues. CDR3 bases: TGTGCCAGCAGTTCCGCGAGTGAGCAGTTCTTC. Translated, it gives CASSSASEQFF.

J is TRBJ1-2 and V is TRBV5-4, with no clear D. Germline V gives CDR1 SGHNT, CDR2 YYREEE (reference sequence). Trimming removed 0 bases at V and 4 bases at J, with 7 bases between. The CDR3 extends over 13 amino acids. The CDR3 here is CASSLETAYGYTF. In DNA, the CDR3 is TGTGCCAGCAGCTTGGAAACAGCCTATGGCTACACCTTC.

This sequence joins TRBV7-2 and TRBJ2-7; 9 bases line up with TRBD1. With V trimmed by 3 bases and J by 4 bases, 7 bases remained unmatched. Germline loops: CDR1 SGHTA, CDR2 FQGNSA. The CDR3 consists of 15 residues. The CDR3 DNA is TGTGCCAGCAGCTTGTCCGGGACAGGGCTGTACGAGCAGTACTTC. Protein: CASSLSGTGLYEQYF.

The chain recombines TRBV5-4 with TRBJ1-1, with D unresolved. Germline assignment: CDR1 SGHNT and CDR2 YYREEE (reference sequence). The CDR3 contains 12 residues. Trimming took 1 base from V and 8 from J, leaving 9 bases between them. As DNA, the CDR3 is TGTGCCAGCAGCTTGACAGCGGAAGAAGCTTTCTTT. Its protein product is CASSLTAEEAFF.

The genes are TRBV5-1 and TRBJ1-5, with TRBD1 matching 7 bases. Germline V gives CDR1 SGHRS, CDR2 YFSETQ. With V trimmed by 1 base and J by 5 bases, 6 bases remained unmatched. The CDR3 sequence is 15 residues long. CDR3 amino acids: CASSLYGGGDQPQHF. The DNA for the CDR3 is TGCGCCAGCAGCTTGTATGGAGGGGGCGATCAGCCCCAGCATTTT.

This chain uses TRBV29-1 with TRBJ2-5; D might be TRBD1 (5 bases). The germline gives CDR1 SQVTM, CDR2 ANQGSEA. This CDR3 has 14 amino acids. The ends were cut back, 4 bases at V and 5 bases at J, with 17 bases in the middle. The CDR3 protein is CSVGSQGLRETQYF. The CDR3 bases are TGCAGCGTTGGGTCTCAGGGATTAAGGGAGACCCAGTACTTC.

This clone was found a few times. V gene TRBV4-2 combines with J gene TRBJ1-1; D is undetermined. V dropped 0 bases and J dropped 1 base, with 6 bases sitting between them. The CDR3 is 14 amino acids. From germline, CDR1 is LGHNA and CDR2 YNFKEQ. CDR3 residues: CASSQDSKNTEAFF. CDR3 DNA sequence: TGTGCCAGCAGCCAAGATAGTAAGAACACTGAAGCTTTCTTT.

This chain uses TRBV2 with TRBJ2-7; 7 positions agree with TRBD1. The trim removed 4 bases at V and 0 bases at J, leaving 3 bases unmatched. The CDR3 contains 14 residues. The V gene's germline CDR1 is SNHLY and CDR2 FYNNEI. The CDR3 DNA follows: TGTGCCAGCAGTGCCGACAGGGACTCCTACGAGCAGTACTTC. As protein: CASSADRDSYEQYF.

This chain joins TRBV14 and TRBJ2-7; 7 bases map to TRBD2. The CDR3 totals 17 residues. J gave up 0 bases and V 1 base, and 9 bases lay outside the gene matches. The V gene's germline CDR1 is SGHDN and CDR2 FVKESK. The CDR3 coding sequence is TGTGCCAGCAGCCAAGGGGGAGGGCGGGGGACCTCCTACGAGCAGTACTTC. Residues: CASSQGGGRGTSYEQYF.